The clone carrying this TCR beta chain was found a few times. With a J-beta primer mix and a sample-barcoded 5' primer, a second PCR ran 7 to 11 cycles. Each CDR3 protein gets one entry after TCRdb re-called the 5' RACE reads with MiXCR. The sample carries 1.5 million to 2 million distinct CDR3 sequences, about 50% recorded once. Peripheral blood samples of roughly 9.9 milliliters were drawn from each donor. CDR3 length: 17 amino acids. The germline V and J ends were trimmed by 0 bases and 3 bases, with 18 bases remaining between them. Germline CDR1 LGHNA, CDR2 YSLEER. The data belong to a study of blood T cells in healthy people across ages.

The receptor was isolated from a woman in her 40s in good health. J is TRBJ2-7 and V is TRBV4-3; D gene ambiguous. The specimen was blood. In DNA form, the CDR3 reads TGCGCCAGCAGCCAAGATCTCGAGACACCAGAAAGCTACGAGCAGTACTTC. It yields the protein CASSQDLETPESYEQYF.